These 13 T cell receptor beta chains came from one sample sequenced in a study of sequential checkpoint blockade in melanoma. Treatment denoted: randomized to nivolumab then ipilimumab (arm A) or the reverse (arm B). Only in-frame clones appear in the TCRdb table, and some are missing; sequencing was by immunoSEQ multiplex PCR. The profile shows 30,000 or so clones, 80% to 90% of them singletons. The sequenced sample was CD8+ T cells sorted from blood (inferred from file names), obtained from a patient given nivolumab and ipilimumab in sequence. The receptors were gathered from a human donor with melanoma.

This clone showed up just once. The V and J genes are TRBV4-3 and TRBJ2-7; 7 nucleotides agree with TRBD1. The CDR3 contains 15 residues. From germline, CDR1 is LGHNA and CDR2 YSLEER. With 4 bases clipped from V and 3 bases from J, the junction kept 9 bases outside the gene matches. In DNA form, the CDR3 reads TGCGCCAGCAGCCCTCTTGCAGGGGGAAACTACGAGCAGTACTTC. Its translation is CASSPLAGGNYEQYF.

This chain joins TRBV6-5 and TRBJ2-5, with D possibly being TRBD2 (5 bases). The J call is in doubt because the DNA end fits TRBJ2-7 better. The CDR3 runs 12 residues. In germline, CDR1 is MNHEY, CDR2 SVGAGI. This CDR3 is CASWTSGYEQYF. Here the CDR3 DNA reads TGTGCCAGCTGGACTTCAGGCTACGAGCAGTACTTC.

The chain carries TRBV4-3 and TRBJ2-7; 8 bases map to TRBD1. The CDR3 covers 18 residues. Germline values: CDR1 LGHNA, CDR2 YSLEER. Trimming removed 3 bases from V and 2 bases from J; junction bases left unmatched: 15. This chain's CDR3 is CASSQGKIGQGGPYEQYF. The DNA for the CDR3 is TGCGCCAGCAGCCAGGGTAAAATTGGACAGGGAGGACCCTACGAGCAGTACTTC.

V and J are TRBV2 and TRBJ2-7; D call uncertain. The CDR3 consists of 12 residues. Trimming stripped 3 bases from V and 4 bases from J, with 7 bases between. Germline lookup yields CDR1 SNHLY and CDR2 FYNNEI. The DNA of the CDR3 is TGTGCCAGCAGTGACAGGCCTTACGAGCAGTACTTC. Translated: CASSDRPYEQYF. Together with reference TRBV2 and TRBJ2-7, the CDR3 gives the full variable domain: EPEVTQTPSHQVTQMGQEVILRCVPISNHLYFYWYRQILGQKVEFLVSFYNNEISEKSEIFDDQFSVERPDGSNFTLKIRSTKLEDSAMYFCASSDRPYEQYFGPGTRLTVT.

The chain joins TRBV7-9 to TRBJ1-1; the D is unclear. CDR1 and CDR2 from the germline V gene are SEHNR and FQNEAQ (reference sequence). The CDR3 spans 13 residues. With 5 bases removed from V and 3 bases from J, the gap between germline ends came to 10 bases. CDR3 amino acids: CASSLGGDTEAFF. For the CDR3, the DNA is TGTGCCAGCAGCCTGGGCGGGGACACTGAAGCTTTCTTT. The whole variable domain, filled in from reference TRBV7-9 and TRBJ1-1, reads DTGVSQNPRHKITKRGQNVTFRCDPISEHNRLYWYRQTLGQGPEFLTYFQNEAQLEKSRLLSDRFSAERPKGSFSTLEIQRTEQGDSAMYLCASSLGGDTEAFFGQGTRLTVV.

The chain combines TRBV6-5 with TRBJ2-2; a weak D match, TRBD2 (5 bases). The CDR3 contains 14 residues. Germline values: CDR1 MNHEY, CDR2 SVGAGI. Trimming shortened V by 0 bases and J by 4 bases, and 6 bases separated the two germline ends. CDR3 in DNA: TGTGCCAGCAGTTACTCCCGGGGCACCGGGGAGCTGTTTTTT. Translation gives CASSYSRGTGELFF.

This chain connects TRBV28 to TRBJ2-2, with 10 bases lining up with TRBD1. The CDR3 loop spans 16 amino acids. The V gene's germline CDR1 is MDHEN and CDR2 SYDVKM. J was trimmed by 4 bases and V by 2 bases; bases with no gene match: 4. The CDR3 loop is CASSLMRTGGTGELFF. The CDR3 DNA is TGTGCCAGCAGTTTAATGAGGACAGGGGGCACCGGGGAGCTGTTTTTT.

The J gene is TRBJ2-7, the V gene TRBV4-3; D perhaps matches TRBD1 (6 bases). The CDR3 runs 16 residues. V dropped 4 bases and J dropped 5 bases, with 21 bases sitting between them. CDR1 LGHNA and CDR2 YSLEER come from the germline V gene. DNA for the CDR3: TGCGCCAGCAGCCCTATGGACAGCGTCTTGGTGGACGAGCAGTACTTC. As protein: CASSPMDSVLVDEQYF.

The chain has TRBV28 and TRBJ2-7; perhaps TRBD2 as D (7 bases). With 6 bases removed from V and 0 bases from J, the gap between germline ends came to 18 bases. Germline V gene sequence: CDR1 MDHEN, CDR2 SYDVKM. The length of the CDR3 is 16 residues. In DNA, the CDR3 is TGTGCCAGCAGGGGGTGGGGGGGCCGAAGCTCCTACGAGCAGTACTTC. Translating gives CASRGWGGRSSYEQYF.

J is TRBJ2-1 and V is TRBV9; perhaps TRBD1 as D (5 bases). V was shortened by 1 base and J by 5 bases, with 10 bases between the two germline ends. Germline CDR1 reads SGDLS; CDR2 reads YYNGEE. The CDR3 has 14 residues. The CDR3 coding sequence is TGTGCCAGCAGCGTATACGGACACGACAATGAGCAGTTCTTC. It is translated as CASSVYGHDNEQFF. The complete variable domain, with remaining parts taken from reference TRBV9 and TRBJ2-1, reads DSGVTQTPKHLITATGQRVTLRCSPRSGDLSVYWYQQSLDQGLQFLIQYYNGEERAKGNILERFSAQQFPDLHSELNLSSLELGDSALYFCASSVYGHDNEQFFGPGTRLTVL.

The gene calls are TRBV11-2 and TRBJ2-5; D uncertain. This CDR3 is built from 11 residues. CDR1 and CDR2 from the germline V gene are SGHAT and FQNNGV. V dropped 4 bases and J dropped 2 bases, with 2 bases sitting between them. As DNA, the CDR3 is TGTGCCAGCAGCTCACAAGAGACCCAGTACTTC. It is translated as CASSSQETQYF.

In this sample, this clone turned up once. This rearrangement joins TRBV4-1 to TRBJ1-1; 8 nucleotides match TRBD1. CDR1 is MGHRA and CDR2 is YSYEKL in the germline V gene. V trimming: 4 bases; J trimming: 0 bases; junction bases outside the gene matches: 7. CDR3 length: 16 amino acids. CDR3 bases: TGCGCCAGCAGCCCCCTCCCGGGACAGGTGAACACTGAAGCTTTCTTT. Residues: CASSPLPGQVNTEAFF.

This chain uses TRBV7-2 with TRBJ1-1; TRBD1 matches at 10 bases. Germline V CDR1 and CDR2: SGHTA, FQGNSA. The CDR3 is made up of 17 amino acids. Trimming removed 1 base from V and 6 bases from J; junction bases left unmatched: 11. The CDR3 DNA sequence: TGTGCCAGCAGCTTAGAATATGACAGGGGGCAGGAGGCTGAAGCTTTCTTT. This gives the protein CASSLEYDRGQEAEAFF.